The source of this T cell receptor beta chain is a study of blood T cell repertoires in COVID-19. Overall study context: COVID-19 samples collected from the United States, Italy and Spain covered acute and convalescent phases. PBMCs, B-cell-depleted T cells, or T cells provided the cDNA or gDNA that made up the material.

J gave up 6 bases and V 0 bases, and 6 bases lay outside the gene matches. CDR1 and CDR2 (germline): SEHNR, FQNEAQ (reference sequence). The CDR3 has 16 residues. This clone appeared a few times. Original processing methods: The assay estimated nucleated cells by amplifying reference gene primers. TCRdb's table, derived via immunoSEQ multiplex PCR, lists solely in-frame clones and lacks some. Clone size and V and J calls were adopted from that table, with D and trimming inferred from the DNA. In the table there are roughly 100,000 clones, over 75% of which are singletons. The rearrangement uses TRBV7-9 and TRBJ1-2, with 11 positions matching TRBD1. The clonotype was recovered from a human donor in a cohort sampled during active COVID-19. The sequencing input was peripheral blood. CDR3 in DNA: TGTGCCAGCAGCTTAGCCAAGGACAGGGGGCTGAATGGCTACACCTTC. Translating gives CASSLAKDRGLNGYTF.